The source of this T cell receptor beta chain is a study of blood T cell repertoires in COVID-19. Original analysis: How many nucleated cells were present was estimated from reference gene primer amplification. Clones were sequenced by immunoSEQ multiplex PCR, and TCRdb holds only the in-frame ones, with some missing. For V, J and clone size, that table is used; D and trimming come from the DNA. The profile shows 300,000 to 450,000 clones, 80% to 90% of them singletons. Those enrolled in Seattle joined during active infection and were followed longitudinally afterward. Losses at the gene ends were 6 bases for V and 1 base for J; bases not matched to a gene: 4. The germline V gene has CDR1 MNHEY and CDR2 SVGAGI. The CDR3 contains 15 residues.

The gene calls are TRBV6-5 and TRBJ2-5, with 11 bases that match TRBD1. This receptor was identified in a woman aged 30 to 39 with COVID-19, enrolled during active disease. The sample was peripheral blood. The CDR3 loop is CASRRDRGGQETQYF. The CDR3 bases are TGTGCCAGCAGAAGGGACAGGGGGGGCCAAGAGACCCAGTACTTC.